A selection of T cell receptor beta chains follows, all from one sample in a study of glioma-infiltrating T cells. TCRdb fed the multiplex PCR reads into MiXCR, producing one record per CDR3 protein. The sample shows 150,000 to 200,000 distinct CDR3 sequences, 32% of them seen only once. Sequencing was done on a sample of glioma tissue, nonneoplastic brain tissue, or PBMCs (not recorded which). These receptors were obtained from a human donor with low-grade glioma or glioblastoma, undergoing nonglioma brain surgery, or in good health (not recorded which). Both conserved end residues are part of each CDR3. D genes are given only for firm matches. Clone size is stated in some rows and not others, as once, few, many or a class when expanded.

size,D,J,V,CDR3,DNA
.,.,TRBJ2-1,TRBV27,CASSTKSSYNEQFF,TGTGCCAGCAGTACCAAAAGCTCCTACAATGAGCAGTTCTTC
.,.,TRBJ2-1,TRBV28,CASSLGGVLFKRDRNEQFF,TGTGCCAGCAGTTTGGGGGGAGTACTTTTCAAACGGGACCGCAATGAGCAGTTCTTC
few,.,TRBJ2-5,TRBV29-1,CSVDGAAQETQYF,TGCAGCGTTGACGGCGCAGCCCAAGAGACCCAGTACTTC
.,TRBD2,TRBJ2-3,TRBV10-3,CAISESAGLELTAAPRRDTQYF,TGTGCCATCAGTGAGTCAGCGGGACTAGAGTTAACCGCGGCTCCCCGCAGAGATACGCAGTATTTT
many,TRBD1,TRBJ2-5,TRBV6-1,CATTPTKGAETQYF,TGTGCCACCACACCTACGAAGGGGGCAGAGACCCAGTACTTC
many,.,TRBJ1-6,TRBV27,CASSTWTVPVVSPLHF,TGTGCCAGCAGTACGTGGACAGTGCCCGTGGTTTCACCCCTCCACTTT
few,.,TRBJ1-2,TRBV5-4,CASSSPGDGYTF,TGTGCCAGCAGCTCCCCAGGAGATGGCTACACCTTC
many,TRBD1,TRBJ1-1,TRBV28,CASSLRDRAFF,TGTGCCAGCAGTTTAAGGGACAGAGCTTTCTTT
many,TRBD1,TRBJ2-5,TRBV6-2/TRBV6-3,CASSEIQGPYQETQYF,TGTGCCAGCAGTGAGATACAGGGGCCCTACCAAGAGACCCAGTACTTC
many,TRBD2,TRBJ2-5,TRBV7-6,CASSTGLAGRQETQYF,TGTGCCAGCAGCACCGGACTAGCGGGACGCCAAGAGACCCAGTACTTC
many,TRBD1,TRBJ2-2,TRBV6-2/TRBV6-3,CASSYLGQGTFNTGELFF,TGTGCCAGCAGTTACTTGGGACAGGGCACTTTTAACACCGGGGAGCTGTTTTTT
.,TRBD2,TRBJ2-2,TRBV11-3,CASSPSGRASTGELFF,TGTGCCAGCAGCCCTAGCGGGAGGGCGAGCACCGGGGAGCTGTTTTTT
many,.,TRBJ2-7,TRBV27,CASRINRALREQYF,TGTGCCAGCAGAATAAACAGGGCCCTTAGGGAGCAGTACTTC
.,.,TRBJ1-2,TRBV4-2,CASGGTLYGDTF,TGTGCCAGTGGCGGGACACTCTATGGCGACACCTTC